The clone carrying this TCR beta chain showed up just once. These data come from a study of cytomegalovirus exposure and HLA in healthy donors. Germline CDR1 is SGHRS and CDR2 is YFSETQ. With 1 base removed from V and 2 bases from J, the gap between germline ends came to 10 bases. The CDR3 consists of 14 residues. Measured with immunoSEQ multiplex PCR; TCRdb has only the in-frame clones, and not every one. The sample carries over 110,000 clones, 86% recorded once. Specimen: PBMCs. The rearrangement joins TRBV5-1 to TRBJ2-7; D ambiguous. The clonotype was recovered from a man between 18 and 35 years old in good health and CMV-seronegative. The DNA of the CDR3 is TGCGCCAGCAGCTTGTCCCAGGAAACCTACGAGCAGTACTTC. Its protein product is CASSLSQETYEQYF.